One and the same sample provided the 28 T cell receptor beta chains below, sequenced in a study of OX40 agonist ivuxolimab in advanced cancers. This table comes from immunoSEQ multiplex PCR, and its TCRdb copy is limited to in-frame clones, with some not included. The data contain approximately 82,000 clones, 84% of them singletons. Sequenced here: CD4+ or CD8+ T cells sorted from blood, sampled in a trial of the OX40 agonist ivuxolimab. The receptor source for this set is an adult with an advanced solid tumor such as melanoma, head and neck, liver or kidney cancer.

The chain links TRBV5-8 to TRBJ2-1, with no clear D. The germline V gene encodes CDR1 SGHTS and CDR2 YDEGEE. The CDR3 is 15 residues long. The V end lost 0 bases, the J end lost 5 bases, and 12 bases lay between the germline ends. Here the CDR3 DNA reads TGTGCCAGCAGCTTGGAGGTCGCCCTGCACAATGAGCAGTTCTTC. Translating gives CASSLEVALHNEQFF. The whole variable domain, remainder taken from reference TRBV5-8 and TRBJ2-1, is EAGVTQSPTHLIKTRGQQATLRCSPISGHTSVYWYQQALGLGLQFLLWYDEGEERNRGNFPPRFSGRQFPNYSSELNVNALELEDSALYLCASSLEVALHNEQFFGPGTRLTVL.

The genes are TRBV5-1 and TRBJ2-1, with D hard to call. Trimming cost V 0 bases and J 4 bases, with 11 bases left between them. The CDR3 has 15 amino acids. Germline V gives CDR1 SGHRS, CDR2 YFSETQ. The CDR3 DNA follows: TGCGCCAGCAGCTTGGACAGCGCAAATTACAATGAGCAGTTCTTC. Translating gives CASSLDSANYNEQFF.

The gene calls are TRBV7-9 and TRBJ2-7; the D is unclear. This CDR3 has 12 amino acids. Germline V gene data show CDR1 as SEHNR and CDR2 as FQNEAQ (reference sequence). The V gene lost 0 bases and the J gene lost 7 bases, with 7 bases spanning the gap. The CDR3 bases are TGTGCCAGCAGCTTAGCGTCCGGAGAGCAGTACTTC. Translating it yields CASSLASGEQYF.

CDR3 residues: CASSSAGGLRNTEAFF. CDR3 DNA sequence: TGTGCCAGCAGCTCGGCAGGGGGCCTGAGGAACACTGAAGCTTTCTTT. The genes are TRBV5-4 and TRBJ1-1; TRBD1 matches 8 bases. Germline-derived CDR1 and CDR2 are SGHNT and YYREEE (reference sequence). J lost 1 base, V lost 3 bases, and 8 bases had no gene match. The CDR3 loop spans 16 amino acids.

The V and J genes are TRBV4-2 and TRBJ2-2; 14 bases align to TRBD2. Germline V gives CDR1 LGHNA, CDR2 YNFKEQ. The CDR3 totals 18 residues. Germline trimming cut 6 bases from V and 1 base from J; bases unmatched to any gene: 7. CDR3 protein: CASRFFGTSGGNTGELFF. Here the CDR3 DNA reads TGTGCCAGCAGATTCTTCGGGACTAGCGGGGGGAACACCGGGGAGCTGTTTTTT.

The CDR3, as DNA: TGTGCCAGCAGCTTAGCCCCGAGGGGAGGGGGCAACGAGCAGTACTTC. It specifies CASSLAPRGGGNEQYF. The chain joins TRBV7-6 to TRBJ2-7, with D perhaps matching TRBD1 or TRBD2 (7 bases each). This CDR3 comprises 16 residues. Germline CDR1 reads SGHVS; CDR2 reads FNYEAQ. The V end lost 0 bases, the J end lost 5 bases, and 17 bases lay between the germline ends.

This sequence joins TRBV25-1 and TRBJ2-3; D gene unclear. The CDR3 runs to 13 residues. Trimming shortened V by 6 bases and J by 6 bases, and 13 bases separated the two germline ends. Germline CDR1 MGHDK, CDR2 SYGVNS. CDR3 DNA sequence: TGTGCCAGCAGATATCAGCCCGGGGATACGCAGTATTTT. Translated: CASRYQPGDTQYF. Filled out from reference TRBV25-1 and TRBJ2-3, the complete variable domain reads EADIYQTPRYLVIGTGKKITLECSQTMGHDKMYWYQQDPGMELHLIHYSYGVNSTEKGDLSSESTVSRIRTEHFPLTLESARPSHTSQYLCASRYQPGDTQYFGPGTRLTVL.

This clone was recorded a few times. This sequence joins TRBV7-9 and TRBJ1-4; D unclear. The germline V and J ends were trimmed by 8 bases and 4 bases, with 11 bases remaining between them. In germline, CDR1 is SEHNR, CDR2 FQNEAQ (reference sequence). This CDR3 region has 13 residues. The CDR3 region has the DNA TGTGCCAGCGGGCCGTTAATTAATGAAAAACTGTTTTTT. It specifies CASGPLINEKLFF.

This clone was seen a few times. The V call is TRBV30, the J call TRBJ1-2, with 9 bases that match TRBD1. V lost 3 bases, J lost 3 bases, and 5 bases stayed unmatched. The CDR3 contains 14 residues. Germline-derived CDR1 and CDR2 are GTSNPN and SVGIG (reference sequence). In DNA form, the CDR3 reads TGTGCCTGGAGGAGGGACAGGGCCCACTATGGCTACACCTTC. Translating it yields CAWRRDRAHYGYTF. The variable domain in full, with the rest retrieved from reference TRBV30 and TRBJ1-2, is SQTIHQWPATLVQPVGSPLSLECTVEGTSNPNLYWYRQAAGRGLQLLFYSVGIGQISSEVPQNLSASRPQDRQFILSSKKLLLSDSGFYLCAWRRDRAHYGYTFGSGTRLTVV.

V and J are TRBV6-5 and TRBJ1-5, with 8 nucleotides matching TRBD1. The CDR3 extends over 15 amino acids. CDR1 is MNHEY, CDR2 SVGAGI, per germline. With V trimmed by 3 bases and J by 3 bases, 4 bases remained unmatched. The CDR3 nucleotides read TGTGCCAGCAGTTATTCGACAGGGGCCAATCAGCCCCAGCATTTT. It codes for CASSYSTGANQPQHF.

Written as DNA, the CDR3 is TGCGCCAGCAGCTTCCGGACAGGGTCTGGCTACACCTTC. Protein: CASSFRTGSGYTF. The chain has TRBV5-1 and TRBJ1-2, with TRBD1 matching 8 bases. The V gene's germline CDR1 is SGHRS and CDR2 YFSETQ. CDR3 size: 13 residues. V gave up 2 bases and J gave up 7 bases; unmatched junction bases: 4.

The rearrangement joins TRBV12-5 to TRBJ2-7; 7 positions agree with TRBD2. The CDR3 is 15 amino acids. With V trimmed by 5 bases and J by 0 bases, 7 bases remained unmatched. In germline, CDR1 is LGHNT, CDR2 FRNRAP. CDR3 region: CASGGGGWNSYEQYF. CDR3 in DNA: TGTGCTAGTGGTGGGGGGGGATGGAACTCCTACGAGCAGTACTTC. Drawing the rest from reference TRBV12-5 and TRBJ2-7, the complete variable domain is DARVTQTPRHKVTEMGQEVTMRCQPILGHNTVFWYRQTMMQGLELLAYFRNRAPLDDSGMPKDRFSAEMPDATLATLKIQPSEPRDSAVYFCASGGGGWNSYEQYFGPGTRLTVT.

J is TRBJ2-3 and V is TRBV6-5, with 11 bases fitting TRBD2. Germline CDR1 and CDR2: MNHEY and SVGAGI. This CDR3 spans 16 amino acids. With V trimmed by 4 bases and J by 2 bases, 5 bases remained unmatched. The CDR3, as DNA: TGTGCCAGCAGTTCTCCGACTAGCGGGATCACAGATACGCAGTATTTT. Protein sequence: CASSSPTSGITDTQYF.

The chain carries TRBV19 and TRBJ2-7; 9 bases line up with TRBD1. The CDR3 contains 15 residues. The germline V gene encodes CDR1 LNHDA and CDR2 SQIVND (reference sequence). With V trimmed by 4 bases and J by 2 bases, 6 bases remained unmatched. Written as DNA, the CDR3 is TGTGCCAGTAGTACAGGGACAGGGTGGACCTACGAGCAGTACTTC. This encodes CASSTGTGWTYEQYF.

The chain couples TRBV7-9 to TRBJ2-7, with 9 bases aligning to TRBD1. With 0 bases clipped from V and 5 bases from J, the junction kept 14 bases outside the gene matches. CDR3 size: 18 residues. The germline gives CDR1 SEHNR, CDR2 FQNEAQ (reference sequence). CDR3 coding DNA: TGTGCCAGCAGCTTAGCGCTAAATGTGGGACAGGGTCACGACGAGCAGTACTTC. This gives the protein CASSLALNVGQGHDEQYF.

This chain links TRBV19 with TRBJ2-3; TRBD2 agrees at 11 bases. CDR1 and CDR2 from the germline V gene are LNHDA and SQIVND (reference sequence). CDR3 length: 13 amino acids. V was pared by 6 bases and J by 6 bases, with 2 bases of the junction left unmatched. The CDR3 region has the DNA TGTGCCAGTAGACTAGCGGGAGTGGATACGCAGTATTTT. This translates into CASRLAGVDTQYF.

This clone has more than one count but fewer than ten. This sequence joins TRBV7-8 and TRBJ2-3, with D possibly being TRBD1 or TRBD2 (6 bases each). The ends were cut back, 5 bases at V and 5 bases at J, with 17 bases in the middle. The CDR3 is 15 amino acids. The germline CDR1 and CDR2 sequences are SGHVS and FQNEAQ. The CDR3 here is CASSPYWGAEDTQYF. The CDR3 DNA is TGTGCCAGCAGCCCCTATTGGGGGGCTGAAGATACGCAGTATTTT.

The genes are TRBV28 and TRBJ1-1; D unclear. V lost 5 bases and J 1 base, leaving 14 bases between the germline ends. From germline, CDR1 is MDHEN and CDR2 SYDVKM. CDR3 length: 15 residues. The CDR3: CASSDIQRSNTEAFF. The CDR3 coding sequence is TGTGCCAGCAGTGACATACAGAGATCGAACACTGAAGCTTTCTTT. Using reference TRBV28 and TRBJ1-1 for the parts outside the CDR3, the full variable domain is DVKVTQSSRYLVKRTGEKVFLECVQDMDHENMFWYRQDPGLGLRLIYFSYDVKMKEKGDIPEGYSVSREKKERFSLILESASTNQTSMYLCASSDIQRSNTEAFFGQGTRLTVV.

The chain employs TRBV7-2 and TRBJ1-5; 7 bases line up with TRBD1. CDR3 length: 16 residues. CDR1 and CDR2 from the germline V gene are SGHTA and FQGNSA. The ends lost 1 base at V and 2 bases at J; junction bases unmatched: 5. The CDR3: CASSLGYRGGNQPQHF. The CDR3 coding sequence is TGTGCCAGCAGCTTAGGGTACAGGGGAGGCAATCAGCCCCAGCATTTT.

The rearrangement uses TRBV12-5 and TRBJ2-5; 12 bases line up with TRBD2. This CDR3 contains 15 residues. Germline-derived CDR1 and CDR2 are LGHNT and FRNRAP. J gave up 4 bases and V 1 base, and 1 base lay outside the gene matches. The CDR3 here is CASGLGLAGVETQYF. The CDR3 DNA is TGTGCTAGTGGTTTGGGACTAGCGGGGGTAGAGACCCAGTACTTC.

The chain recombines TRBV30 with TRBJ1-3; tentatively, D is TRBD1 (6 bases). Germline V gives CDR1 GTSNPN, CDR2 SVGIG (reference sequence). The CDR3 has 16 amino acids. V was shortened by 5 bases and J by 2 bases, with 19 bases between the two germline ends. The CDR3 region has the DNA TGTGCCTGGGCAATAGGGGGACGGAGAACTGGAAACACCATATATTTT. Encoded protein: CAWAIGGRRTGNTIYF.

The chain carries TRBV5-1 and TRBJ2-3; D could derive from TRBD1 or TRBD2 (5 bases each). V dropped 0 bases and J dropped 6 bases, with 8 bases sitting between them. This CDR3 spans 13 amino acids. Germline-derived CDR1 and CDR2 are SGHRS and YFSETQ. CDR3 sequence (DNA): TGCGCCAGCAGCTTGGAAGGGACCGATACGCAGTATTTT. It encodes CASSLEGTDTQYF.

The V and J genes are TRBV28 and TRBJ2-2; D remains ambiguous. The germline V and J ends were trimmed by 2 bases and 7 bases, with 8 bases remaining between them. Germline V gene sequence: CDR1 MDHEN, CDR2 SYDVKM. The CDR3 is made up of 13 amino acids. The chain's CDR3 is CASSLLTFGELFF. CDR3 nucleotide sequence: TGTGCCAGCAGTTTACTAACGTTCGGGGAGCTGTTTTTT.

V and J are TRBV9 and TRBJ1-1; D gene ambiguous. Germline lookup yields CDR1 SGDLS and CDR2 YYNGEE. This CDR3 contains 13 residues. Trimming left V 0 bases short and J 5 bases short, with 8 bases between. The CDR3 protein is CASSVGTGTEAFF. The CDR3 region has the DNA TGTGCCAGCAGCGTAGGAACGGGAACTGAAGCTTTCTTT.

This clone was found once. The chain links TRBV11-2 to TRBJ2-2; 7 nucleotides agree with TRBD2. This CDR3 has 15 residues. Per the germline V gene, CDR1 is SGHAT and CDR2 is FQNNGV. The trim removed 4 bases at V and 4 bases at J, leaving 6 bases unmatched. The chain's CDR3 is CASSWGGLLTGELFF. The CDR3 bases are TGTGCCAGCAGCTGGGGGGGACTCCTCACCGGGGAGCTGTTTTTT.

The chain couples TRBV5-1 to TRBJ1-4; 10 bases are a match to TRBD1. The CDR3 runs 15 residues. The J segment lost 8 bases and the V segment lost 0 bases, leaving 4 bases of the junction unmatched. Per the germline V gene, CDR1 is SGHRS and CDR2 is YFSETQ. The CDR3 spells CASSLVGQGGEKLFF. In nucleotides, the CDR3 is TGCGCCAGCAGCTTGGTTGGACAGGGGGGCGAAAAACTGTTTTTT.

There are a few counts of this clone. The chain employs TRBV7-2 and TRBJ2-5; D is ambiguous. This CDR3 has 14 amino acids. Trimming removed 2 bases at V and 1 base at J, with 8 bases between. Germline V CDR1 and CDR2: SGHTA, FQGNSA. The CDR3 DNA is TGTGCCAGCAGCTTATGGGTCAGCCAAGAGACCCAGTACTTC. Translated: CASSLWVSQETQYF.

The CDR3 nucleotides read TGTGCCAGCAGTGAAAATGGCCCTCAGGCCACCGGGGAGCTGTTTTTT. Amino acids: CASSENGPQATGELFF. This chain connects TRBV6-1 to TRBJ2-2; D not certain. The CDR3 extends over 16 amino acids. The V end lost 2 bases, the J end lost 4 bases, and 14 bases lay between the germline ends. The V gene's germline CDR1 is MNHNS and CDR2 SASEGT.